This T cell receptor beta chain appears in the sequencing data of a study of breast tumors, draining lymph nodes, adjacent tissues listed by TCRdb under 2016. Turning to the overall study: The study compared TCR beta repertoires across tumor, adjacent nontumor tissue and axillary lymph nodes from breast cancer patients. In human breast cancer, the study set out to assess how tumor, surrounding tissue and draining lymph node repertoires relate to one another and whether T cells might be exchanged between them. What the work shows at the level of the full study, not this receptor alone: The study presented the conclusion that tumor T cells originate in lymph nodes as consistent with a hypothesis, not as something directly demonstrated. Tumors showed preferential V and J gene usage, and their T-cell repertoire diversity fell below that of lymph nodes yet above that of nontumor tissue. Tumor and nontumor tissue repertoires were found to be significantly more similar in luminal-like than in basal-like breast cancer. The data were considered consistent with the idea that most tumor T cells come from the lymph node and then expand in tumor tissue.

As concerns this clonotype: The clone's antigen remains unknown. A much larger clone differs from this one at a single base, so this may be a read error. The conserved phenylalanine or tryptophan is not found at the CDR3 terminus, so this likely reflects a read error.

Sequencing was performed on an Illumina HiSeq 2000. Multiplex PCR amplification was used to build the TCR beta chain libraries. The amplified TCR beta chain products were analyzed by high-throughput sequencing. TCRdb trimmed public reads at Q25 via fastp, called clones via MiXCR and kept in-frame beta chains. All rows with the same CDR3 protein become a single entry with the most common DNA and genes. The sample table lists some 170,000 distinct CDR3 sequences, roughly a third of them with a count of one. 3.8% of the sample is in the top ten clones. V is reduced by 0 bases and J by 3 bases, leaving a spacing of 12 bases between them. For CDR1 and CDR2, the germline V gene lists MNHEY and SVGEGT. The CDR3 region is 15 residues in length, termini included. Only the CDR3 region is kept as DNA, spanning 45 bases read in frame from base 1. Lymph node samples came from the axillary draining lymph nodes of breast cancer patients.

Recombination joined TRBV6-2 or TRBV6-3 with TRBJ2-7; the D element could tentatively be TRBD1 or TRBD2, as 5 bases agree for each. Sequencing was done on a sample of axillary lymph node tissue. The sequence came from a female donor with breast cancer. Some clones in this sample may be carry-over from other donors' samples. The CDR3 region has the sequence CASSYSRGVSYEQYS. The DNA is as follows: TGTGCCAGCAGTTACTCGAGAGGGGTAAGCTACGAGCAGTACTCC.